This record covers a single T cell receptor beta chain. The antigen remains unidentified. These data are taken from a study of circulating and synovial CD4+ cells in juvenile arthritis. Repertoires were generated with immunoSEQ multiplex PCR, while TCRdb's copy carries only in-frame clones and drops some. Of 30,000 or so clones detected, 90% to 95% appear once; the ten largest clones hold around 0.68%. General study points: Compared with bulk blood, circulating pathogenic-like lymphocytes shared substantially more CDR3 sequences with synovial T cells. Measured synovium overlap likely understates the true shared repertoire.

The sequence derives from a human donor with juvenile idiopathic arthritis. Specimen: CD4+ T cells from blood.

Here the CDR3 DNA reads TGTGCCAGCTCCCCGACCGTAGGGGACACTGAAGCTTTCTTT. Translating it yields CASSPTVGDTEAFF. The V call is TRBV18, the J call TRBJ1-1; a weak D match, TRBD1 (5 bases). The CDR3 runs to 14 residues. V was cut by 6 bases and J by 3 bases, with 14 bases left in between. CDR1 KGHSH and CDR2 LQKENI come from the germline V gene.